The source of this TCR beta chain is a study of T cells in Graves' hyperthyroidism and ophthalmopathy. Study as a whole: Blood from the periphery was taken at initial diagnosis, before any treatment. General study findings and limits: Most thyroid clonotypes expanded above 0.001 were also detected in blood.

This CDR3 region has 16 residues. The J segment lost 1 base and the V segment lost 5 bases, leaving 6 bases of the junction unmatched. Germline-derived CDR1 and CDR2 are PRHDT and FYEKMQ (reference sequence). In its sample, this clonotype was seen many times. Antigen specificity is unknown. TCR beta CDR3 regions were amplified from RNA. The HTBI set primed first-round TCR CDR3 RT-PCR. MiXCR was run by TCRdb on the multiplex PCR reads, yielding one entry per CDR3 protein. The repertoire holds about 480,000 distinct CDR3 sequences, with around 15% as singletons. This chain joins TRBV13 and TRBJ2-7; TRBD2 matches at 12 bases. The sequence was collected from a woman aged 18-29 years with Graves' hyperthyroidism. Sequencing was performed on blood. CDR3 amino acids: CASSGGLAGSSYEQYF. DNA of the CDR3: TGTGCCAGCAGCGGAGGACTAGCGGGATCATCCTACGAGCAGTACTTC. Full variable domain (remainder filled in from reference TRBV13 and TRBJ2-7): AAGVIQSPRHLIKEKRETATLKCYPIPRHDTVYWYQQGPGQDPQFLISFYEKMQSDKGSIPDRFSAQQFSDYHSELNMSSLELGDSALYFCASSGGLAGSSYEQYFGPGTRLTVT.